This entry is about one T cell receptor beta chain. Ages ranged from about 18 to 100 years, with residence in approximately 23 US areas. All exposed participants met a person with COVID-19 within 2 weeks before entering the study. The CDR3 length is 18 residues. The junction had 11 bases not matched to a gene; V was cut back by 0 bases and J by 3 bases. Germline loops: CDR1 KGHSH, CDR2 LQKENI. The entry originates in a study of blood T cell repertoires in COVID-19. Study summary: Researchers got acute and convalescent COVID-19 samples from the United States, Italy and Spain. In each case, the material was cDNA or gDNA derived from T cells, B-cell-depleted T cells, or PBMCs.

Libraries were prepared by immunoSEQ multiplex PCR; TCRdb keeps only in-frame clonotypes and omits some of them. The table records about 310,000 clones, roughly 85% of them present only once. This sequence originates from a woman in her twenties or thirties who had been exposed to COVID-19. The sample taken for sequencing was PBMCs or T cells enriched from blood (not recorded which). The V and J genes are TRBV18 and TRBJ2-3, with 8 bases identical to TRBD1. CDR3 nucleotides: TGTGCCAGCTCACCACCTTGGGGAGCAGGGGGCTTGACAGATACGCAGTATTTT. It codes for CASSPPWGAGGLTDTQYF. The full variable domain, rest sourced from reference TRBV18 and TRBJ2-3, is NAGVMQNPRHLVRRRGQEARLRCSPMKGHSHVYWYRQLPEEGLKFMVYLQKENIIDESGMPKERFSAEFPKEGPSILRIQQVVRGDSAAYFCASSPPWGAGGLTDTQYFGPGTRLTVL.